One T cell receptor (beta chain) is described in this entry. Its antigen is unidentified. This entry comes from a study of T cell responses to AZD1222 COVID-19 vaccine. In the study overall: Analyses pooled second doses at about 4 or about 12 weeks. General study points: Unmutated variant regions reportedly attract nearly half of all spike-specific TCRs. Vaccine-associated CD4 TCRs spanned spike, dominant at 160-218 and 743-854. Spike-specific TCRs gained breadth and depth after people received two AZD1222 doses.

The method was immunoSEQ multiplex PCR; TCRdb's version includes in-frame clones alone and lacks a portion of them. Of 75,000 to 100,000 clones listed, around nine tenths are singletons. V was clipped by 5 bases and J by 7 bases, with 15 bases between them. There are 14 residues in the CDR3. Looked up from germline, CDR1 is SGHTA and CDR2 is FQGNSA. This chain uses TRBV7-2 with TRBJ1-5; D possibly corresponds to TRBD1 (5 bases). The sequence was obtained from an adult in good health. This sample comprised peripheral blood, obtained on day 0 of AZD1222 vaccination. The CDR3 reads CASSRDPRWQPQHF. The CDR3 coding sequence is TGTGCCAGCAGCCGGGACCCACGGTGGCAGCCCCAGCATTTT. The entire variable domain, with the rest obtained from reference TRBV7-2 and TRBJ1-5, is as follows: GAGVSQSPSNKVTEKGKDVELRCDPISGHTALYWYRQSLGQGLEFLIYFQGNSAPDKSGLPSDRFSAERTGGSVSTLTIQRTQQEDSAVYLCASSRDPRWQPQHFGDGTRLSIL.